This T cell receptor (beta chain) was captured in a study of human T cells and chemical hapten exposure (dated by TCRdb to the early 2020s). In the study overall: Libraries were pooled for sequencing, and per-sample TCR yields varied mainly because of small differences in library volumes within the pool. The study tracked peripheral blood TCR repertoire changes in vivo during primary and secondary sensitization to the hapten diphenylcyclopropenone (DPC) in alopecia patients. For every blood RNA sample, sequencing covered both the TCR alpha and TCR beta chains. Points the paper makes about the study in general: DPC sensitization did not change how many TCRs were above 1 in 1000 frequency, and no evidence was found of alterations in global repertoire structure. Repeated subsampling changed both the strength of the expansion versus patch-test correlation and the threshold at which that correlation became significant.

This clonotype was picked up a small number of times. It has no known antigen specificity. Base qualities are not provided; no much larger clone lies one nucleotide away. The method behind the library was 5' RACE. The instrument was an Illumina MiSeq. During library preparation, unique molecular identifiers were attached to individual cDNA molecules so that TCRs could be counted in a quantitative, reproducible way. Per the source publication's procedure: The median number of TCRs per sample was over 95,000, ranging from roughly 23,224 to 690,600. V, J and CDR3 annotation of the TCR reads was performed with the Decombinator software suite. For PS versus PT1 abundance plots, all samples were subsampled to the same number of TCRs (28,000). Expanded TCRs were defined as absent before sensitization and observed at least eight times at the 2-week time point. TCRdb ran its own pipeline on the public reads, namely fastp trimming at Q25 and MiXCR clone calling, and kept in-frame beta chains. All rows with the same CDR3 protein become a single entry with the most common DNA and genes. None of the V and J calls come from the authors' own analysis; TCRdb made them. The sample table holds some 78,000 distinct CDR3 sequences, of which roughly 8% were seen once. Together, the top ten hold roughly 2.4% of the sample.

Total RNA was extracted from unfractionated whole blood collected in Tempus Blood RNA tubes. As TCR sequencing controls, several healthy volunteers were used, with blood taken at day 0, 2 weeks and 6 weeks. The CDR3 sequence holds 13 residues, the cysteine and phenylalanine included. The only DNA kept is the CDR3, 39 bases in frame from the first base. CDR1 is given as LNHNV and CDR2 as YYDKDF, both from the germline V gene (reference sequence). V lost 0 bases and J lost 4 bases; the stretch between them is 5 bases long. This TCR was sampled from a male donor in good health. This receptor chain uses TRBV15 and TRBJ2-3; the D gene lacks a confident call. The nucleotide sequence reads as follows: TGTGCCACCAGCAGAGATGCCGCAGATACGCAGTATTTT. It translates to CATSRDAADTQYF.